The table lists the clone carrying this T cell receptor beta chain with a few counts. The antigen remains unidentified. Individual cDNA molecules were tagged with unique molecular identifiers. TCRdb re-called the 5' RACE reads through MiXCR, storing one row per CDR3 protein. The table lists 50,000 to 55,000 distinct CDR3 sequences, roughly 10% of them singletons. These data belong to a study of early T cells in non-severe SARS-CoV-2 infection. The CDR3 consists of 13 residues. V gave up 5 bases and J gave up 9 bases; unmatched junction bases: 7. Germline V gene lookup returns CDR1 MNHEY and CDR2 SMNVEV (reference sequence). General study points: Anti-spike CD8 specificities were favored by VDJdb matching, whose results missed private and CD4 specificities.

J is TRBJ2-1 and V is TRBV27, with 7 nucleotides matching TRBD2. Sequenced input: whole blood. The source is an adult who was a healthcare worker with PCR-confirmed SARS-CoV-2 infection or an uninfected control (not recorded which). The CDR3 loop is CASSGRGRAEQFF. The CDR3 coding sequence is TGTGCCAGCAGTGGGAGGGGACGGGCTGAGCAGTTCTTC.